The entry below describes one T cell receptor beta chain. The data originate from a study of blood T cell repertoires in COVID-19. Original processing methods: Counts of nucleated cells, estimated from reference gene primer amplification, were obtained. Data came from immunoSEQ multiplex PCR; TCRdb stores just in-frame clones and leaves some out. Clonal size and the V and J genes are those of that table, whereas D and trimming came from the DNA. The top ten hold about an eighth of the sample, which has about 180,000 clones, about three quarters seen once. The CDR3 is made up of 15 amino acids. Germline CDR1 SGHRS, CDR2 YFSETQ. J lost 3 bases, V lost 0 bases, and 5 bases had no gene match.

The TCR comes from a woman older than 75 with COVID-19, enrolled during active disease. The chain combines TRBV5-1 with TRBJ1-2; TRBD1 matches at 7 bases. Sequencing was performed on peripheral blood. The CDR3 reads CASSLARDSYYGYTF. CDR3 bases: TGCGCCAGCAGCTTGGCCCGGGACAGTTACTATGGCTACACCTTC.